This TCR beta chain appears in the sequencing data of a study of T cell responses to AZD1222 COVID-19 vaccine. V lost 2 bases and J 0 bases, leaving 10 bases between the germline ends. The germline CDR1 and CDR2 sequences are MNHNS and SASEGT. The CDR3 loop spans 15 amino acids. Repertoires were generated with immunoSEQ multiplex PCR, while TCRdb's copy carries only in-frame clones and drops some. The sample records under 35,000 clones, just over 85% being singletons. The sample in question was peripheral blood, obtained 28 days after the second AZD1222 dose. The chain links TRBV6-1 to TRBJ1-2; D is perhaps TRBD1 (5 bases). The TCR was taken from an adult who received the AZD1222 COVID-19 vaccine. The CDR3 bases are TGTGCCAGCAGTGAATGGGGCAGGGCTAACTATGGCTACACCTTC. This codes for CASSEWGRANYGYTF.